Each of the 25 T cell receptor beta chains below was sequenced from the same sample in a study of control samples from healthy donors and cancer patients. TCRdb's copy holds only in-frame clones and misses some; the assay was immunoSEQ multiplex PCR. The repertoire includes 90,000 to 150,000 clones, 87% of them detected once, and about 12% sits in the top ten. Sequenced input: blood. The source of these receptors is a man between 25 and 39 years old in good health.

The chain has TRBV5-6 and TRBJ1-2, with D possibly matching TRBD1 (6 bases). The V gene's germline CDR1 is SGHDT and CDR2 YYEEEE. Trimming shortened V by 6 bases and J by 5 bases, and 11 bases separated the two germline ends. This CDR3 region has 12 residues. The CDR3 coding sequence is TGTGCCAGCACCCGGGGGGCATATGGCTACACCTTC. This sequence encodes CASTRGAYGYTF. The full variable domain, completed using reference TRBV5-6 and TRBJ1-2, is DAGVTQSPTHLIKTRGQQVTLRCSPKSGHDTVSWYQQALGQGPQFIFQYYEEEERQRGNFPDRFSGHQFPNYSSELNVNALLLGDSALYLCASTRGAYGYTFGSGTRLTVV.

This clone was detected once. The chain is built from TRBV5-1 and TRBJ1-1; D might be TRBD1 (6 bases). The CDR3 spans 13 residues. Germline CDR1 is SGHRS and CDR2 is YFSETQ. The ends were cut back, 2 bases at V and 10 bases at J, with 15 bases in the middle. DNA of the CDR3: TGCGCCAGCAGCTTAGATGGGGGACAAAGAGCTTTCTTT. Protein: CASSLDGGQRAFF.

This chain uses TRBV6-5 with TRBJ2-3; D ambiguous. V lost 6 bases to trimming and J lost 6 bases, with 7 bases between them. The CDR3 loop spans 11 amino acids. Germline V lookup: CDR1 MNHEY, CDR2 SVGAGI. The CDR3 spells CASRFGDTQYF. DNA of the CDR3: TGTGCCAGCAGGTTCGGGGATACGCAGTATTTT.

Ten or more counts support this clone. The chain has TRBV2 and TRBJ1-5; D not certain. The CDR3 is 14 residues long. Trimming stripped 2 bases from V and 11 bases from J, with 16 bases between. CDR1 SNHLY and CDR2 FYNNEI come from the germline V gene. The CDR3 reads CASSENWASNTQHF. CDR3 in DNA: TGTGCCAGCAGTGAAAATTGGGCCTCAAACACCCAGCATTTT.

This clone was observed a single time. This CDR3 is CATAGTGNTEQYV. The CDR3 DNA is TGTGCCACCGCCGGGACAGGGAATACCGAGCAGTACGTC. The chain uses TRBV10-3 and TRBJ2-7, with 9 bases matching TRBD1. CDR3 length: 13 residues. Germline CDR1 reads ENHRY; CDR2 reads SYGVKD. V lost 10 bases and J lost 6; bases outside the gene matches: 10.

The chain couples TRBV6-5 to TRBJ1-6, with a weak D call TRBD1 (5 bases). Germline CDR1 MNHEY, CDR2 SVGAGI. This CDR3 spans 13 amino acids. V shed 2 bases and J shed 14 bases, with 13 bases lying between them. CDR3 protein: CASSYQAGRSLHF. CDR3 coding DNA: TGTGCCAGCAGTTACCAGGCAGGGCGGTCCCTCCACTTT.

The V call is TRBV6-1, the J call TRBJ1-4; possible D gene TRBD1, 6 bases. The CDR3 length is 15 residues. Trimming took 2 bases from V and 8 from J, leaving 15 bases between them. CDR1 and CDR2 from the germline V gene are MNHNS and SASEGT. The CDR3 DNA is TGTGCCAGCAGTGAACTTAGGGGGGCGAGGGAAAAACTGTTTTTT. It is translated as CASSELRGAREKLFF.

V is TRBV27 and J is TRBJ1-1, with D perhaps matching TRBD1 (6 bases). Trimming pared 5 bases from V and 1 base from J, leaving 14 bases between. Germline loops: CDR1 MNHEY, CDR2 SMNVEV (reference sequence). The CDR3 extends over 15 amino acids. CDR3 region: CASSPSAGANTEAFF. The CDR3 region has the DNA TGTGCCAGCAGTCCTTCGGCAGGGGCGAACACTGAAGCTTTCTTT.

The CDR3 spells CASTKGEANEKLFF. The DNA for the CDR3 is TGTGCCAGCACAAAAGGAGAAGCTAATGAAAAACTGTTTTTT. The chain combines TRBV3-1 (or the pseudogene TRBV3-2) with TRBJ1-4; D not certain. The CDR3 length is 14 residues. Germline-derived CDR1 and CDR2 are LGHDT and YNNKEL (reference sequence). Between the trimmed V and J ends, which lost 7 bases and 3 bases, there was a span of 12 bases.

This clone has ten or more counts. The gene calls are TRBV21-1 and TRBJ2-7; the table's D call of TRBD1 was not tested on the DNA. TRBV21-1 is termed a pseudogene. The CDR3 contains 13 residues. In nucleotides, the CDR3 is TGTGCCGGAGGGACAGGCCTCCTCTGCGAGCAGTACGTC. Translation gives CAGGTGLLCEQYV.

The chain recombines TRBV12-3 or TRBV12-4 with TRBJ1-3; D is undetermined. V lost 3 bases and J 3 bases, leaving 3 bases between the germline ends. The CDR3 spans 12 residues. CDR3 coding DNA: TGTGCCAGCAGTTTCGGTGGAAACACCATATATTTT. This sequence encodes CASSFGGNTIYF.

The gene calls are TRBV5-5 and TRBJ2-3; a possible D gene is TRBD2 (5 bases). V was clipped by 2 bases and J by 0 bases, with 10 bases between them. Germline CDR1 is SGHKS and CDR2 is YYEKEE (reference sequence). The CDR3 has 15 residues. The CDR3 spells CASSFSVSSTDTQYF. CDR3 nucleotides: TGTGCCAGCAGCTTTAGCGTTTCTAGCACAGATACGCAGTATTTT. The full variable domain, completed using reference TRBV5-5 and TRBJ2-3, is DAGVTQSPTHLIKTRGQQVTLRCSPISGHKSVSWYQQVLGQGPQFIFQYYEKEERGRGNFPDRFSARQFPNYSSELNVNALLLGDSALYLCASSFSVSSTDTQYFGPGTRLTVL.

The chain couples TRBV30 to TRBJ1-2, with 7 nucleotides matching TRBD1. CDR3 length: 14 amino acids. The germline V gene has CDR1 GTSNPN and CDR2 SVGIG (reference sequence). With V trimmed by 0 bases and J by 4 bases, 5 bases remained unmatched. DNA for the CDR3: TGTGCCTGGAGTGTACAAGGGGGCGGCTATGGCTACACCTTC. Its translation is CAWSVQGGGYGYTF.

This chain joins TRBV4-1 and TRBJ2-1; D may correspond to TRBD1 or TRBD2 (6 bases each). The CDR3 has 13 amino acids. The V gene lost 8 bases and the J gene lost 9 bases, with 17 bases spanning the gap. CDR1 is MGHRA, CDR2 YSYEKL, per germline. The CDR3 DNA reads TGCGCCAGCTCCTCGGGGGCCGCAGGTGAGCAGTTCTTC. As protein: CASSSGAAGEQFF.

This chain links TRBV7-9 with TRBJ1-1; 7 bases fit TRBD1. Germline lookup yields CDR1 SEHNR and CDR2 FQNEAQ (reference sequence). This CDR3 has 14 residues. V shed 5 bases and J 7 bases; nucleotides not matched to a gene: 10. CDR3 coding DNA: TGTGCCAGCAGCGTTTCGACGCAGGGGGATGAAGCTTTCTTT. Translation gives CASSVSTQGDEAFF.

The rearrangement uses TRBV5-1 and TRBJ2-1, with D tentatively TRBD1 (5 bases). The CDR3 spans 15 residues. V shed 2 bases and J shed 5 bases, with 14 bases lying between them. The germline V gene has CDR1 SGHRS and CDR2 YFSETQ. The CDR3: CASSFQGGGHNEQFF. CDR3 in DNA: TGCGCCAGCAGCTTCCAGGGCGGTGGGCACAATGAGCAGTTCTTC.

The genes are TRBV24-1 and TRBJ2-7; D is unresolved. Germline V lookup: CDR1 KGHDR, CDR2 SFDVKD. The CDR3 spans 13 residues. Trimming cost V 3 bases and J 5 bases, with 10 bases left between them. This CDR3 is CATSDNLGNEQYF. In DNA, the CDR3 is TGTGCCACCAGTGATAACCTAGGGAACGAGCAGTACTTC.

In its sample, this clone was seen once. The V call is TRBV10-3, the J call TRBJ2-3; D might be TRBD1 or TRBD2, each matching 5 bases. This CDR3 region has 13 residues. Germline assignment: CDR1 ENHRY and CDR2 SYGVKD. V was shortened by 7 bases and J by 5 bases, with 13 bases between the two germline ends. The CDR3 loop reads CAITSGAGDTQYF. CDR3 coding DNA: TGTGCCATCACCTCCGGGGCGGGAGATACGCAGTATTTT.

The rearrangement joins TRBV9 to TRBJ2-1, with D maybe TRBD2 (6 bases). Germline assignment: CDR1 SGDLS and CDR2 YYNGEE. The CDR3 loop spans 17 amino acids. Trimming shortened V by 0 bases and J by 1 base, and 14 bases separated the two germline ends. The CDR3 spells CASSVGNQGGSYNEQFF. CDR3 DNA sequence: TGTGCCAGCAGCGTAGGAAACCAGGGAGGTTCCTACAATGAGCAGTTCTTC. Variable domain in full (rest from reference TRBV9 and TRBJ2-1): DSGVTQTPKHLITATGQRVTLRCSPRSGDLSVYWYQQSLDQGLQFLIQYYNGEERAKGNILERFSAQQFPDLHSELNLSSLELGDSALYFCASSVGNQGGSYNEQFFGPGTRLTVL.

V and J are TRBV19 and TRBJ2-7; D is unresolved. V lost 7 bases to trimming and J lost 1 base, with 11 bases between them. The CDR3 runs to 13 residues. CDR1 and CDR2 (germline): LNHDA, SQIVND (reference sequence). CDR3 loop: CASTGTTSYEQYF. For the CDR3, the DNA is TGTGCCAGTACTGGCACTACGTCCTACGAGCAGTACTTC. Using reference TRBV19 and TRBJ2-7 for the parts outside the CDR3, the full variable domain is DGGITQSPKYLFRKEGQNVTLSCEQNLNHDAMYWYRQDPGQGLRLIYYSQIVNDFQKGDIAEGYSVSREKKESFPLTVTSAQKNPTAFYLCASTGTTSYEQYFGPGTRLTVT.

This clone was picked up many times. The chain combines TRBV6-7 with TRBJ1-2, with no clear D. Being an ORF, TRBV6-7 has a function that is uncertain. The CDR3 contains 14 residues. V lost 2 bases, J lost 8 bases, and 15 bases lay in between. This chain's CDR3 is CASSYPLGLGGYTF. The CDR3 coding sequence is TGTGCCAGCAGTTACCCACTTGGACTGGGCGGCTACACCTTC.

The chain combines TRBV5-1 with TRBJ2-2; D unresolved. V was pared by 0 bases and J by 14 bases, with 20 bases between. CDR1 is SGHRS, CDR2 YFSETQ, per germline. The CDR3 is made up of 15 amino acids. CDR3 bases: TGCGCCAGCAGCTTGGTGGCCCGGGTGCAGCAGGAACTGTTTTTT. Its protein is CASSLVARVQQELFF. Complete variable domain (other parts from reference TRBV5-1 and TRBJ2-2): KAGVTQTPRYLIKTRGQQVTLSCSPISGHRSVSWYQQTPGQGLQFLFEYFSETQRNKGNFPGRFSGRQFSNSRSEMNVSTLELGDSALYLCASSLVARVQQELFFGEGSRLTVL.

J is TRBJ2-2 and V is TRBV5-1; 7 nucleotides match TRBD1. V was pared by 5 bases and J by 1 base, with 8 bases of the junction left unmatched. Germline values: CDR1 SGHRS, CDR2 YFSETQ. The CDR3 loop spans 16 amino acids. This CDR3 is CASSLLTGRNTGELFF. As DNA, the CDR3 is TGCGCCAGCAGTTTGCTGACAGGGCGGAACACCGGGGAGCTGTTTTTT.

The V and J genes are TRBV5-8 and TRBJ1-5, with no clear D. V was shortened by 4 bases and J by 4 bases, with 3 bases between the two germline ends. There are 11 residues in the CDR3. Per the germline V gene, CDR1 is SGHTS and CDR2 is YDEGEE. The CDR3 sequence is CASSRNQPQHF. The CDR3 DNA is TGTGCCAGCAGCAGGAATCAGCCCCAGCATTTT.

The chain combines TRBV18 with TRBJ1-2, with D uncertain. V shed 3 bases and J shed 0 bases, with 8 bases lying between them. The CDR3 covers 14 residues. Germline V CDR1 and CDR2: KGHSH, LQKENI. The CDR3 loop is CASSPSASNYGYTF. In nucleotides, the CDR3 is TGTGCCAGCTCACCGTCCGCATCTAACTATGGCTACACCTTC.